The 32 T cell receptor beta chains below come from one sample, sequenced in a study of long-term antiretroviral therapy in people with HIV. The libraries were made with immunoSEQ v3.0 at survey level. TCRdb keeps only in-frame clones here, not all; method: immunoSEQ multiplex PCR. The table shows fewer than 35,000 clones, with 60% to 85% occurring only once. The sequencing here drew on unsorted PBMCs, taken 2 years after starting antiretroviral therapy. The receptors originated from a woman aged 45-65 years with HIV.

This chain's CDR3 is CAWSGNEKLFF. CDR3 in DNA: TGTGCCTGGAGCGGAAATGAAAAACTGTTTTTT. The chain is built from TRBV30 and TRBJ1-4; D ambiguous. This CDR3 comprises 11 residues. Looked up from germline, CDR1 is GTSNPN and CDR2 is SVGIG (reference sequence). V was clipped by 3 bases and J by 5 bases, with 4 bases between them. The full variable domain, with the rest looked up from reference TRBV30 and TRBJ1-4, is SQTIHQWPATLVQPVGSPLSLECTVEGTSNPNLYWYRQAAGRGLQLLFYSVGIGQISSEVPQNLSASRPQDRQFILSSKKLLLSDSGFYLCAWSGNEKLFFGSGTQLSVL.

V usage is TRBV27 and J usage is TRBJ1-1; D remains ambiguous. Looked up from germline, CDR1 is MNHEY and CDR2 is SMNVEV (reference sequence). The CDR3 totals 13 residues. Between the trimmed V and J ends, which lost 3 bases and 1 base, there was a span of 6 bases. CDR3 DNA: TGTGCCAGCAGTTTCCCAGGGAACACTGAAGCTTTCTTT. Protein: CASSFPGNTEAFF.

The gene calls are TRBV27 and TRBJ1-1; 9 bases are shared with TRBD1. This CDR3 spans 18 amino acids. The germline CDR1 and CDR2 sequences are MNHEY and SMNVEV (reference sequence). V lost 3 bases and J lost 1; bases outside the gene matches: 12. Here the CDR3 DNA reads TGTGCCAGCAGTTTCCCACAGGGGGCGCAATTAGGGAACACTGAAGCTTTCTTT. Translating it yields CASSFPQGAQLGNTEAFF.

This chain joins TRBV5-1 and TRBJ1-1; D is ambiguous. Germline CDR1 reads SGHRS; CDR2 reads YFSETQ. This CDR3 is built from 13 residues. V lost 1 base and J 5 bases, leaving 9 bases between the germline ends. The CDR3 protein is CASSLMRDTEAFF. CDR3 bases: TGCGCCAGCAGCTTGATGCGGGATACTGAAGCTTTCTTT. The full variable domain, completed using reference TRBV5-1 and TRBJ1-1, is KAGVTQTPRYLIKTRGQQVTLSCSPISGHRSVSWYQQTPGQGLQFLFEYFSETQRNKGNFPGRFSGRQFSNSRSEMNVSTLELGDSALYLCASSLMRDTEAFFGQGTRLTVV.

The V and J genes are TRBV12-5 and TRBJ2-2; D might be TRBD1 or TRBD2, each matching 5 bases. Per germline, CDR1 LGHNT and CDR2 FRNRAP. The V and J ends lost 7 bases and 0 bases respectively, with 15 bases between them. The CDR3 runs to 16 residues. CDR3 coding DNA: TGTGCTAGTGATTCGAGGGACCCGGCGAACACCGGGGAGCTGTTTTTT. Residues: CASDSRDPANTGELFF. Filled out from reference TRBV12-5 and TRBJ2-2, the complete variable domain reads DARVTQTPRHKVTEMGQEVTMRCQPILGHNTVFWYRQTMMQGLELLAYFRNRAPLDDSGMPKDRFSAEMPDATLATLKIQPSEPRDSAVYFCASDSRDPANTGELFFGEGSRLTVL.

The chain has TRBV5-8 and TRBJ1-2; D call uncertain. V was cut by 1 base and J by 6 bases, with 16 bases left in between. The CDR3 spans 15 residues. The germline CDR1 and CDR2 sequences are SGHTS and YDEGEE. This CDR3 is CASSLYGGRVDGYTF. The CDR3 DNA reads TGTGCCAGCAGCTTGTACGGCGGCCGAGTGGATGGCTACACCTTC.

This clone came up once. The chain carries TRBV7-3 and TRBJ2-5; the match to TRBD1 covers 7 bases. The CDR3 is 15 residues long. V lost 2 bases to trimming and J lost 4 bases; unmatched junction nucleotides: 7. Germline V lookup: CDR1 SGHTA, CDR2 FQGTGA. In DNA, the CDR3 is TGTGCCAGCAGCTTACAGGGGGTAACGGGAGAGACCCAGTACTTC. It is translated as CASSLQGVTGETQYF.

The chain carries TRBV29-1 and TRBJ2-3; TRBD2 aligns across 8 bases. The CDR3 totals 13 residues. Germline V gene sequence: CDR1 SQVTM, CDR2 ANQGSEA. The ends lost 4 bases at V and 2 bases at J; junction bases unmatched: 2. CDR3 amino acids: CSVGSGATDTQYF. Written as DNA, the CDR3 is TGCAGCGTTGGTAGCGGGGCCACAGATACGCAGTATTTT.

This clone was counted between two and nine times. The chain carries TRBV5-1 and TRBJ1-1; a weak D match, TRBD1 (6 bases). Germline V gene lookup returns CDR1 SGHRS and CDR2 YFSETQ. The CDR3 is 13 amino acids. V gave up 3 bases and J gave up 11 bases, with 17 bases separating them. In nucleotides, the CDR3 is TGCGCCAGCAGCTATGATCGGACAGCCGTGGCTTTCTTT. It codes for CASSYDRTAVAFF.

The V and J genes are TRBV7-8 and TRBJ2-1; D not certain. V lost 3 bases to trimming and J lost 8 bases, with 14 bases between them. Germline lookup yields CDR1 SGHVS and CDR2 FQNEAQ. The CDR3 runs 14 residues. The CDR3 DNA is TGTGCCAGCAGCTTCCGGGCCTTGTACTATGAGCAGTTCTTC. It codes for CASSFRALYYEQFF.

This chain joins TRBV11-3 and TRBJ1-1; no clear D. Trimming stripped 0 bases from V and 6 bases from J, with 5 bases between. The germline V gene has CDR1 SGHNT and CDR2 YENEEA. The CDR3 spans 12 residues. CDR3: CASSLDISEAFF. CDR3 sequence (DNA): TGTGCCAGCAGCTTAGACATCTCTGAAGCTTTCTTT.

This clone showed up just once. V gene TRBV7-9 combines with J gene TRBJ1-1; D is possibly TRBD1 (5 bases). Germline V lookup: CDR1 SEHNR, CDR2 FQNEAQ (reference sequence). This CDR3 region has 15 residues. Trimming took 5 bases from V and 2 from J, leaving 15 bases between them. In DNA form, the CDR3 reads TGTGCCAGCAGCCTCTCAGAAGGGACCAACACTGAAGCTTTCTTT. This sequence encodes CASSLSEGTNTEAFF.

The chain carries TRBV29-1 and TRBJ1-1; a possible D gene is TRBD1 (6 bases). V was cut by 7 bases and J by 5 bases, with 17 bases left in between. Germline loops: CDR1 SQVTM, CDR2 ANQGSEA. The CDR3 extends over 13 amino acids. The CDR3, as DNA: TGCAGCGGGCGAACAGGGAGGGGGACTGAAGCTTTCTTT. Residues: CSGRTGRGTEAFF. Combining the CDR3 with reference TRBV29-1 and TRBJ1-1 gives the whole variable domain SAVISQKPSRDICQRGTSLTIQCQVDSQVTMMFWYRQQPGQSLTLIATANQGSEATYESGFVIDKFPISRPNLTFSTLTVSNMSPEDSSIYLCSGRTGRGTEAFFGQGTRLTVV.

This chain links TRBV6-5 with TRBJ2-3; either TRBD1 or TRBD2 may supply D (6 bases each). This CDR3 has 14 amino acids. Germline-derived CDR1 and CDR2 are MNHEY and SVGAGI. Between the trimmed V and J ends, which lost 6 bases and 3 bases, there was a span of 13 bases. Here the CDR3 DNA reads TGTGCCAGCAGCCTCGGGGGCCCGACAGATACGCAGTATTTT. This gives the protein CASSLGGPTDTQYF.

CDR3 in amino acids: CASSPPGTGYNEQFF. The CDR3 DNA sequence: TGTGCCAGCAGCCCCCCCGGGACAGGCTACAATGAGCAGTTCTTC. The chain joins TRBV14 to TRBJ2-1; 8 bases fit TRBD1. Germline V CDR1 and CDR2: SGHDN, FVKESK. J lost 3 bases, V lost 4 bases, and 5 bases had no gene match. This CDR3 has 15 residues.

The rearrangement links TRBV20-1 to TRBJ2-2; D ambiguous. Germline CDR1 reads DFQATT; CDR2 reads SNEGSKA (reference sequence). The length of the CDR3 is 11 residues. Trimming removed 2 bases from V and 5 bases from J, with 3 bases in between. The CDR3 sequence is CSARQTGELFF. CDR3 coding DNA: TGCAGTGCTAGACAGACCGGGGAGCTGTTTTTT.

The V call is TRBV6-1, the J call TRBJ2-7, with D perhaps given as TRBD1 or TRBD2 (5 bases each). The CDR3 is made up of 15 amino acids. The germline V gene encodes CDR1 MNHNS and CDR2 SASEGT. V was trimmed by 5 bases and J by 2 bases, leaving 16 bases between them. CDR3 sequence reads: CASSWDGNSPYEQYF. The CDR3 coding sequence is TGTGCCAGCAGTTGGGACGGAAACTCCCCCTACGAGCAGTACTTC.

A few counts support this clone. CDR3 sequence reads: CASSHVMSNQPQHF. CDR3 nucleotides: TGCGCCAGCAGCCACGTGATGAGCAATCAGCCCCAGCATTTT. V gene TRBV4-1 combines with J gene TRBJ1-5; unclear D gene. The CDR3 is 14 amino acids. The germline V gene has CDR1 MGHRA and CDR2 YSYEKL. V lost 3 bases and J lost 1, with 7 bases in between.

V is TRBV7-9 and J is TRBJ2-3, with 7 nucleotides matching TRBD1. With V trimmed by 2 bases and J by 1 base, 0 bases remained unmatched. CDR3 length: 14 residues. Germline CDR1 and CDR2: SEHNR and FQNEAQ (reference sequence). This CDR3 is CASSLTGGTDTQYF. In DNA form, the CDR3 reads TGTGCCAGCAGCTTAACAGGGGGCACAGATACGCAGTATTTT.

The CDR3 region has the DNA TGTGCCAGCAGTCCTGCAGGGGACACCGGGGAGCTGTTTTTT. It is translated as CASSPAGDTGELFF. This rearrangement joins TRBV6-5 to TRBJ2-2; D is possibly TRBD1 (6 bases). V shed 5 bases and J shed 3 bases, with 10 bases lying between them. The germline gives CDR1 MNHEY, CDR2 SVGAGI. This CDR3 is built from 14 residues.

This chain connects TRBV7-2 to TRBJ2-5; either TRBD1 or TRBD2 may supply D (7 bases each). V gave up 5 bases and J gave up 5 bases, with 18 bases separating them. CDR3 length equals 15 residues. Germline values: CDR1 SGHTA, CDR2 FQGNSA. In nucleotides, the CDR3 is TGTGCCAGCAGCCCCCAGGGGGGGGCCGGGGAGACCCAGTACTTC. Its protein product is CASSPQGGAGETQYF. The whole variable domain, filled in from reference TRBV7-2 and TRBJ2-5, reads GAGVSQSPSNKVTEKGKDVELRCDPISGHTALYWYRQSLGQGLEFLIYFQGNSAPDKSGLPSDRFSAERTGGSVSTLTIQRTQQEDSAVYLCASSPQGGAGETQYFGPGTRLLVL.

The chain uses TRBV9 and TRBJ2-7; D is ambiguous. V gave up 9 bases and J gave up 4 bases, with 8 bases separating them. The CDR3 length is 10 residues. Germline V gene data show CDR1 as SGDLS and CDR2 as YYNGEE. The CDR3 DNA reads TGTGCCACCCTAGAGTACGAGCAGTACTTC. This sequence encodes CATLEYEQYF.

V and J are TRBV30 and TRBJ1-1, with a possible D match to TRBD1 (5 bases). The CDR3 totals 13 residues. Germline assignment: CDR1 GTSNPN and CDR2 SVGIG (reference sequence). V dropped 2 bases and J dropped 0 bases, with 7 bases sitting between them. The DNA of the CDR3 is TGTGCCTGGAGTCGACAGATGAACACTGAAGCTTTCTTT. It is translated as CAWSRQMNTEAFF.

The chain combines TRBV6-4 with TRBJ1-5; 8 nucleotides match TRBD1. The CDR3 length is 17 residues. From germline, CDR1 is MRHNA and CDR2 SNTAGT. V lost 4 bases and J lost 0; bases outside the gene matches: 8. CDR3 sequence: CASSGSKTGDSNQPQHF. As DNA, the CDR3 is TGTGCCAGCAGTGGATCCAAGACAGGGGATAGCAATCAGCCCCAGCATTTT.

This chain links TRBV9 with TRBJ2-3; D remains unclear. The germline V and J ends were trimmed by 0 bases and 4 bases, with 3 bases remaining between them. CDR1 and CDR2 from the germline V gene are SGDLS and YYNGEE. The CDR3 covers 12 residues. The CDR3 region is CASSVGSDTQYF. The CDR3 DNA reads as TGTGCCAGCAGCGTAGGATCAGATACGCAGTATTTT.

V and J are TRBV30 and TRBJ1-3; D gene uncertain. Trimming left V 3 bases short and J 6 bases short, with 12 bases between. The germline CDR1 and CDR2 sequences are GTSNPN and SVGIG (reference sequence). The CDR3 consists of 13 residues. The CDR3 sequence: CAWSAIGPNTIYF. CDR3 DNA: TGTGCCTGGAGCGCCATCGGGCCAAACACCATATATTTT.

This clone was picked up one time. The chain recombines TRBV7-9 with TRBJ2-3, with 7 bases fitting TRBD1. The CDR3 is made up of 15 amino acids. V trimming: 5 bases; J trimming: 1 base; junction bases outside the gene matches: 6. Germline V gives CDR1 SEHNR, CDR2 FQNEAQ (reference sequence). CDR3 protein: CASSPDRTGTDTQYF. CDR3 nucleotide sequence: TGTGCCAGCAGCCCGGACAGGACAGGCACAGATACGCAGTATTTT.

The chain has TRBV5-1 and TRBJ2-1; 9 nucleotides agree with TRBD1. The CDR3 spans 15 residues. Germline CDR1 reads SGHRS; CDR2 reads YFSETQ. V lost 2 bases, J lost 8 bases, and 8 bases stayed unmatched. CDR3 in amino acids: CASSLRQGVDHEQFF. CDR3 nucleotides: TGCGCCAGCAGCTTAAGACAGGGGGTCGATCATGAGCAGTTCTTC.

CDR3 nucleotide sequence: TGTGCTAGTGGTCCACATTGGACGAGAGCCGGGGAGCTGTTTTTT. The encoded protein is CASGPHWTRAGELFF. The V and J genes are TRBV12-5 and TRBJ2-2; D is ambiguous. Germline assignment: CDR1 LGHNT and CDR2 FRNRAP. V was clipped by 5 bases and J by 6 bases, with 16 bases between them. This CDR3 contains 15 residues.

The V call is TRBV5-1, the J call TRBJ1-1; 9 bases align to TRBD1. Trimming cost V 4 bases and J 5 bases; bases outside gene matches: 6. Germline V gene data show CDR1 as SGHRS and CDR2 as YFSETQ. This CDR3 contains 14 residues. The CDR3 bases are TGCGCCAGCAGCGAACAGGGGGCCTTGACTGAAGCTTTCTTT. It encodes CASSEQGALTEAFF.

This clone was seen a handful of times. The chain is built from TRBV12-5 and TRBJ2-1; no reliable D call. This CDR3 contains 13 residues. Germline assignment: CDR1 LGHNT and CDR2 FRNRAP. The CDR3 is CATHPLAYNEQFF. The DNA for the CDR3 is TGTGCCACCCACCCCCTGGCCTACAATGAGCAGTTCTTC.

V gene TRBV5-1 combines with J gene TRBJ1-3, with 9 bases lining up with TRBD1. Per germline, CDR1 SGHRS and CDR2 YFSETQ. This CDR3 has 17 amino acids. After removal of 4 bases from V and 4 bases from J, the junction contained 12 bases not matched to a gene. The CDR3 is CASSKSGTGSSGNTIYF. The CDR3 DNA reads TGCGCCAGCAGCAAGTCCGGGACAGGGTCATCCGGAAACACCATATATTTT.